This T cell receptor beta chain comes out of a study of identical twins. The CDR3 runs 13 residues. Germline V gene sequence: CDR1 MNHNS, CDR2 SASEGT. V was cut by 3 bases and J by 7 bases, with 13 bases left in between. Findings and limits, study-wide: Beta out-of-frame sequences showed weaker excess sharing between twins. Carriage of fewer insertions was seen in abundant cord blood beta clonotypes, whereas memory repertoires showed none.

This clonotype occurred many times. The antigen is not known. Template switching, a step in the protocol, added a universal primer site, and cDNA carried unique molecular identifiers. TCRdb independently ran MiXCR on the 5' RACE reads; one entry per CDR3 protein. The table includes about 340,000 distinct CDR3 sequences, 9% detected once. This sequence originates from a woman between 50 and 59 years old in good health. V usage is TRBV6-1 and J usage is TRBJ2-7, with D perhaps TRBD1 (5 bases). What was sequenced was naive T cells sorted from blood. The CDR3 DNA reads TGTGCCAGCAGTGACTCAGGGATGGGGGAGCAGTACTTC. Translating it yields CASSDSGMGEQYF.